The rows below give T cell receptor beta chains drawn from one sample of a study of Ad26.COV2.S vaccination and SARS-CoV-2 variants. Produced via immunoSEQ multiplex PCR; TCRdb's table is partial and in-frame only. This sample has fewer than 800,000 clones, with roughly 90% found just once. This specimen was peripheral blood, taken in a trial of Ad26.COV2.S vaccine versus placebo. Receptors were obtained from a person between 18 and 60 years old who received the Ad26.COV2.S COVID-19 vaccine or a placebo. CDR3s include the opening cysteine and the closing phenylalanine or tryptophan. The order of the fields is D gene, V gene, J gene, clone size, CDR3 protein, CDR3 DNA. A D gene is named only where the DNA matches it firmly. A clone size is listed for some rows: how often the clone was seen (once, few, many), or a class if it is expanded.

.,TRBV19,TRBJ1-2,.,CASNQGRSPIYGYTF,TGTGCCAGTAATCAGGGACGCTCCCCTATCTATGGCTACACCTTC
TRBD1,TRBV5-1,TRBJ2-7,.,CASSSTNSPGQGFYEQYF,TGCGCCAGCAGCTCGACGAATTCACCGGGACAGGGTTTCTACGAGCAGTACTTC
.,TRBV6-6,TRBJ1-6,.,CATGWRASYNSPLHF,TGTGCCACCGGGTGGAGGGCTTCCTATAATTCACCCCTCCACTTT
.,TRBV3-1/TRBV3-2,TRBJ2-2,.,CASSHLRGGGPGLNGELFF,TGTGCCAGCAGCCACCTCAGAGGGGGAGGGCCAGGTCTCAACGGGGAGCTGTTTTTT
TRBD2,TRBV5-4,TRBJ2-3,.,CASGSGGTTDTQYF,TGTGCCAGCGGCAGCGGGGGGACCACAGATACGCAGTATTTT
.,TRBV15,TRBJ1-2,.,CATSRDQLKAGYTF,TGTGCCACCAGCAGAGATCAACTAAAGGCGGGCTACACCTTC
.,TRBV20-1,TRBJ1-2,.,CSVVHQYGYTF,TGCAGTGTTGTTCATCAGTATGGCTACACCTTC
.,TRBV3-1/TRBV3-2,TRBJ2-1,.,CASSQEAGRRSEQFF,TGTGCCAGCAGCCAAGAGGCCGGCAGGAGGAGTGAGCAGTTCTTC
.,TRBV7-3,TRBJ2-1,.,CASSPTSYNEQFF,TGTGCCAGCAGCCCAACCTCCTACAATGAGCAGTTCTTC
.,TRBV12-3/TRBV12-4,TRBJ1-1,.,CASSLIRTEAFF,TGTGCCAGCAGTTTAATCCGCACTGAAGCTTTCTTT
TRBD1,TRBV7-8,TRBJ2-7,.,CASSREQGPYEQYF,TGTGCCAGCAGCAGGGAACAGGGGCCCTACGAGCAGTACTTC
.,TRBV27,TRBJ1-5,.,CASRRGNQPQHF,TGTGCCAGCAGGCGGGGCAATCAGCCCCAGCATTTT
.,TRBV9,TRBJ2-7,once,CASSVATGSREQYF,TGTGCCAGCAGCGTAGCAACGGGATCGAGGGAGCAGTACTTC
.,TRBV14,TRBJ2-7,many,CASSLVLWAHEQYF,TGTGCCAGCAGCCTCGTCCTTTGGGCCCACGAGCAGTACTTC
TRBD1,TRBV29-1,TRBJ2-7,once,CSVERDRGDEQYF,TGCAGCGTTGAAAGGGACAGGGGCGACGAGCAGTACTTC
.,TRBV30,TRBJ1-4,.,CAWSRKGVLGEKLFF,TGTGCCTGGAGCCGTAAGGGGGTTCTGGGAGAAAAACTGTTTTTT
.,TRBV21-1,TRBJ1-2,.,CASSKQGRKLYGYTF,TGTGCCAGCAGCAAACAGGGAAGAAAACTCTATGGCTACACCTTC
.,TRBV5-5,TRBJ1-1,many,CASSLAPSGEAFF,TGTGCCAGCAGCTTGGCACCGTCAGGAGAAGCTTTCTTT
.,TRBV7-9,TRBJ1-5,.,CASSLGGLGQPQHF,TGTGCCAGCAGCTTGGGGGGGCTGGGTCAGCCCCAGCATTTT
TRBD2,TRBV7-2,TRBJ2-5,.,CASSWRRGGLETQYF,TGTGCCAGCAGCTGGCGGCGGGGGGGCTTGGAGACCCAGTACTTC
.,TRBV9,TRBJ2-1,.,CASSAPALGHEQFF,TGTGCCAGCAGCGCTCCGGCCCTAGGCCATGAGCAGTTCTTC
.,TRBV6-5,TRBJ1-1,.,CASSYAWGTNTEAFF,TGTGCCAGCAGTTACGCCTGGGGGACAAACACTGAAGCTTTCTTT
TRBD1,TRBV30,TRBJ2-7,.,CAWSTGQGSYEQYF,TGTGCCTGGAGTACGGGACAGGGCTCCTACGAGCAGTACTTC
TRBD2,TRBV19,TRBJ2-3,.,CASSISGLATDTQYF,TGTGCCAGTAGTATTTCGGGACTAGCCACAGATACGCAGTATTTT
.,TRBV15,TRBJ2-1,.,CATSRDRGTYNEQFF,TGTGCCACCAGCAGAGACAGGGGAACCTACAATGAGCAGTTCTTC
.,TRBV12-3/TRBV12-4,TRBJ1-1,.,CASSLAEQEAFF,TGTGCCAGCAGTTTAGCGGAGCAGGAAGCTTTCTTT
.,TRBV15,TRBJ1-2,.,CATSRDKQGDYGYTF,TGTGCCACCAGCAGAGATAAACAGGGTGACTATGGCTACACCTTC
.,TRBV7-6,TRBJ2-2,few,CASSSTGSTGELFF,TGTGCCAGCAGCTCGACGGGGTCCACCGGGGAGCTGTTTTTT
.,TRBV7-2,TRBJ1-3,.,CASSSDGDSGNTIYF,TGTGCCAGCAGCTCGGACGGGGACTCTGGAAACACCATATATTTT
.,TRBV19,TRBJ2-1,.,CASSGSQGNEQFF,TGTGCCAGTAGTGGATCACAGGGTAATGAGCAGTTCTTC
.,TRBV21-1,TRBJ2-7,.,CASSSVAGHEQYF,TGTGCCAGCAGCTCGGTAGCGGGGCACGAGCAGTACTTC
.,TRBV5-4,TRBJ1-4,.,CASSFEGGEKLFF,TGTGCCAGCAGCTTTGAGGGAGGTGAAAAACTGTTTTTT
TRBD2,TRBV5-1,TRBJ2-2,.,CASALAGHTGELFF,TGCGCCAGCGCTCTAGCGGGGCACACCGGGGAGCTGTTTTTT
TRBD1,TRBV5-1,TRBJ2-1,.,CASSYSGQGDGYEQFF,TGCGCCAGCAGCTACTCGGGACAGGGGGATGGGTATGAGCAGTTCTTC
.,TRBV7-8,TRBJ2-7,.,CASSQLVSSYEQYF,TGTGCCAGCAGCCAGCTGGTGAGCTCCTACGAGCAGTACTTC
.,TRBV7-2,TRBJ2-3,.,CASSGPTGWDTQYF,TGTGCCAGCAGCGGACCCACGGGGTGGGATACGCAGTATTTT
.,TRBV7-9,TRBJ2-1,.,CASSYRQIGEQFF,TGTGCCAGCAGCTATAGACAGATCGGTGAGCAGTTCTTC
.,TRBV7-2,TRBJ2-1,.,CACQLSSYNEQFF,TGTGCCTGCCAGCTGAGCTCCTACAATGAGCAGTTCTTC
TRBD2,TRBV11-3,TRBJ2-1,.,CASSTLAGGDNEQFF,TGTGCCAGCAGCACACTAGCGGGGGGGGACAATGAGCAGTTCTTC
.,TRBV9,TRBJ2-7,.,CASSAGLPVSEQYF,TGTGCCAGCAGCGCCGGACTTCCAGTCTCCGAGCAGTACTTC
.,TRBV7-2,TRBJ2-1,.,CASSLKSSYNEQFF,TGTGCCAGCAGCTTAAAAAGCTCCTACAATGAGCAGTTCTTC
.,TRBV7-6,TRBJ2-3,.,CASSPRTKGTDTQYF,TGTGCCAGCAGCCCGCGCACAAAAGGCACAGATACGCAGTATTTT
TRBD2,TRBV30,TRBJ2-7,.,CAWGTSPREQYF,TGTGCCTGGGGGACTAGCCCACGCGAGCAGTACTTC